This T cell receptor (beta chain) was captured in a study of T cell responses to AZD1222 COVID-19 vaccine. Sequencing was performed with immunoSEQ multiplex PCR; in TCRdb, only in-frame clones are kept and a portion is missing. The sample has about 130,000 clones; 88% are singletons. General observations from the study: Reports indicate that nearly half of spike-specific TCRs are directed at unmutated variant regions. Spike-specific TCRs gained breadth and depth after people received two AZD1222 doses. The donor cohort was predominantly white British with a female majority, and clonal diversity may have been underestimated.

This clone came up a few times. As yet, its antigen is unknown. V was shortened by 5 bases and J by 6 bases, with 11 bases between the two germline ends. CDR3 length equals 13 residues. The input for sequencing was peripheral blood, taken on day 0 of AZD1222 vaccination. This chain links TRBV12-3 or TRBV12-4 with TRBJ1-5; D is possibly TRBD1 (6 bases). The clonotype comes from an adult in good health. The CDR3 spells CASSNRVGQPQHF. The CDR3 DNA sequence: TGTGCCAGCAGTAACAGGGTTGGTCAGCCCCAGCATTTT.